Listed below are T cell receptor beta chains from one sample, sequenced in a study of cytomegalovirus exposure and HLA in healthy donors. Some clones are missing from TCRdb's copy, which holds only in-frame ones; the method was immunoSEQ multiplex PCR. Among approximately 73,000 clones, approximately 95% were seen once, and the ten largest hold less than 4%. The sample was PBMCs. Receptors originate from a man aged 18 to 30 in good health and CMV-seronegative. Each CDR3 is given with its conserved first and last residue. Each record gives: J gene, D gene, clone size, V gene, CDR3 protein, CDR3 DNA. A D gene is named only where the DNA matches it firmly. Expanded clones are given a class, and other clones once, few, many or no size at all.

>TRBJ2-1|TRBD2|NA|TRBV11-2
CASSRTSGGGGEQFF
TGTGCCAGCAGCCGGACTAGCGGGGGGGGAGGTGAGCAGTTCTTC
>TRBJ2-2|NA|NA|TRBV5-8
CASSLGSGQNTGELFF
TGTGCCAGCAGCTTGGGTAGCGGACAGAACACCGGGGAGCTGTTTTTT
>TRBJ1-4|NA|NA|TRBV29-1
CSAGQSNEKLFF
TGCAGCGCAGGACAGTCAAATGAAAAACTGTTTTTT
>TRBJ1-2|NA|NA|TRBV25-1
CASSEGIGGHGGYTF
TGTGCCAGCAGTGAGGGGATCGGTGGACACGGTGGCTACACCTTC
>TRBJ2-6|NA|NA|TRBV5-1
CASSGGRGSTGANVLTF
TGCGCCAGCAGCGGGGGGCGGGGGTCGACTGGGGCCAACGTCCTGACTTTC
>TRBJ1-1|TRBD1|NA|TRBV6-5
CASNYGQGGAEAFF
TGTGCCAGCAATTACGGACAGGGAGGCGCTGAAGCTTTCTTT
>TRBJ2-1|NA|NA|TRBV5-6
CASSPTRAPMNEQFF
TGTGCCAGCAGTCCGACTAGAGCCCCAATGAATGAGCAGTTCTTC
>TRBJ2-1|NA|NA|TRBV11-3
CASSPGTNPGGRQFF
TGTGCCAGCAGCCCGGGAACCAATCCCGGGGGTAGGCAGTTCTTC
>TRBJ2-7|NA|NA|TRBV5-1
CASTRLGGPSDEQYF
TGCGCCAGCACCCGGCTGGGGGGGCCCTCCGACGAGCAGTACTTC
>TRBJ1-6|NA|NA|TRBV30
CAWSARRGANSPLHF
TGTGCCTGGAGTGCCCGCCGAGGTGCCAATTCACCCCTCCACTTT
>TRBJ2-1|NA|NA|TRBV19
CASSMLGVQSENEQFF
TGTGCCAGTAGTATGCTAGGGGTTCAGTCTGAGAATGAGCAGTTCTTC
>TRBJ2-7|NA|NA|TRBV6-5
CASSYLARTVTYEQYF
TGTGCCAGCAGTTATTTGGCCCGAACAGTAACCTACGAGCAGTACTTC
>TRBJ2-1|NA|NA|TRBV30
CAWRGQRNEQFF
TGTGCCTGGAGAGGACAGAGAAATGAGCAGTTCTTC
>TRBJ2-1|NA|NA|TRBV6-1
CASTRTAWGEQFF
TGTGCCAGCACTAGGACAGCCTGGGGGGAGCAGTTCTTC
>TRBJ1-4|NA|NA|TRBV27
CASQGGSEKLFF
TGTGCCAGCCAGGGCGGGAGTGAAAAACTGTTTTTT
>TRBJ1-1|NA|NA|TRBV15
CATSRVLLTEAFF
TGTGCCACCAGCAGAGTCCTCCTCACTGAAGCTTTCTTT
>TRBJ1-3|NA|NA|TRBV19
CASSLSGNTIYF
TGTGCCAGTAGCTTGTCTGGAAACACCATATATTTT
>TRBJ2-7|NA|NA|TRBV27
CASWNQAYEQYF
TGTGCCAGTTGGAACCAGGCCTACGAGCAGTACTTC
>TRBJ2-7|NA|NA|TRBV6-6
CASSYVTGEQYF
TGTGCCAGCAGTTATGTTACAGGCGAGCAGTACTTC
>TRBJ2-5|TRBD1|NA|TRBV2
CASRRDRGTETQYF
TGTGCCAGCAGGAGGGACAGGGGTACGGAGACCCAGTACTTC
>TRBJ1-2|NA|NA|TRBV5-5
CASSANAGIRGYTF
TGTGCCAGCAGCGCGAACGCAGGGATTCGGGGCTACACCTTC
>TRBJ1-1|NA|NA|TRBV7-2
CASGRGLNTEAFF
TGTGCCAGCGGGAGGGGCTTGAACACTGAAGCTTTCTTT
>TRBJ2-5|TRBD1|NA|TRBV18
CASSPPTGLAQETQYF
TGTGCCAGCTCACCGCCGACAGGGTTGGCCCAAGAGACCCAGTACTTC
>TRBJ1-1|NA|NA|TRBV11-3
CASSLDRSTEAFF
TGTGCCAGCAGCTTAGATCGCAGTACTGAAGCTTTCTTT
>TRBJ1-2|TRBD1|NA|TRBV27
CASSSGTGFGYTF
TGTGCCAGCAGTTCGGGGACAGGGTTCGGCTACACCTTC
>TRBJ2-7|NA|NA|TRBV6-5
CASSEEHYEQYF
TGTGCCAGCAGTGAGGAACACTACGAGCAGTACTTC
>TRBJ1-1|NA|NA|TRBV20-1
CSARQDFEAFF
TGCAGTGCTAGACAGGATTTTGAAGCTTTCTTT
>TRBJ1-1|TRBD1|NA|TRBV4-1
CASSQVKTGGTEAFF
TGCGCCAGCAGCCAAGTAAAGACAGGGGGCACTGAAGCTTTCTTT
>TRBJ2-1|TRBD2|NA|TRBV28
CASSLSGAGGPDEQFF
TGTGCCAGCAGTCTTAGCGGAGCGGGGGGGCCTGATGAGCAGTTCTTC
>TRBJ1-2|TRBD1|NA|TRBV29-1
CSAGEPGQENYGYTF
TGCAGCGCCGGGGAACCGGGACAGGAGAACTATGGCTACACCTTC
>TRBJ1-1|TRBD1|NA|TRBV5-1
CASSLAGGEMAFF
TGCGCCAGCAGCTTGGCAGGGGGTGAAATGGCTTTCTTT
>TRBJ1-4|TRBD1|NA|TRBV6-5
CASSNQDRGNEKLFF
TGTGCCAGCAGTAATCAGGACAGGGGCAATGAAAAACTGTTTTTT
>TRBJ2-5|NA|NA|TRBV19
CASSIDAQGETQYF
TGTGCCAGTAGTATAGACGCACAGGGAGAGACCCAGTACTTC
>TRBJ2-7|TRBD2|many|TRBV4-2
CASSQEIGTSGYEQYF
TGTGCCAGCAGCCAAGAAATCGGGACTAGCGGGTACGAGCAGTACTTC
>TRBJ1-1|NA|NA|TRBV30
CAWSVNAQVEAFF
TGTGCCTGGAGTGTAAACGCGCAGGTTGAAGCTTTCTTT
>TRBJ1-3|TRBD1|NA|TRBV7-9
CASSAGTGIGNTIYF
TGTGCCAGCAGCGCTGGGACAGGGATAGGAAACACCATATATTTT
>TRBJ1-2|TRBD1|NA|TRBV2
CASSEGLGGSYGYTF
TGTGCCAGCAGCGAGGGATTAGGGGGCTCCTATGGCTACACCTTC
>TRBJ1-2|NA|NA|TRBV14
CASSQVDPRDTYGYTF
TGTGCCAGCAGCCAAGTGGATCCCCGGGACACCTATGGCTACACCTTC
>TRBJ2-5|NA|NA|TRBV4-2
CASSQFPGAGETQYF
TGTGCCAGCAGCCAATTTCCAGGGGCCGGAGAGACCCAGTACTTC
>TRBJ1-4|NA|NA|TRBV5-1
CASSFRGVEGEKLFF
TGCGCCAGCAGCTTCAGGGGAGTCGAAGGTGAAAAACTGTTTTTT
>TRBJ1-4|NA|NA|TRBV28
CASSLDRFEKLFF
TGTGCCAGCAGTTTAGATCGGTTCGAAAAACTGTTTTTT
>TRBJ1-2|TRBD1|NA|TRBV18
CASSPYGQANYGYTF
TGTGCCAGCTCACCCTACGGACAGGCTAACTATGGCTACACCTTC